This entry concerns a single T cell receptor beta chain. Its antigen specificity is not known. No quality values exist for individual bases; no much larger clone is one base distant. The CDR3 regions of human TCRbeta chains were analyzed by immunosequencing. Per the original workflow: Repertoire TCRs were checked for matches against a reference library of SARS-CoV-2-specific TCRs that had been generated using the MIRA antigen-specificity platform. Breadth was defined as the fraction of unique TCRs that were SARS-CoV-2-associated. Depth was defined as the fraction of total T cells that were SARS-CoV-2-associated. Using the MIRA data, every spike-specific TCR was mapped to the spike region that the TCR reacted to and assigned to either a CD4 or a CD8 class. Log10-transformed breadth and depth values were compared by one-way ANOVA with Sidak's multiple comparisons tests. TCRdb re-hosts the immuneACCESS table, in-frame sequences only. Its copies lack some clones; in the studies checked, an unresolved V gene accounts for under half of them, and the cause for the rest is not known. V and J calls and clone size are copied from that table; D and trimming were computed from the DNA. This sample comprises roughly 150,000 clones, around 87% of them detected only once. The ten largest clones represent 6.9% of the sample.

This entry is derived from a study of T cell responses to AZD1222 COVID-19 vaccine (dated by TCRdb to the early 2020s). With regard to the full study: AZD1222 recipients with second doses at about 4 weeks or about 12 weeks were pooled, because spike-specific TCR depth and breadth did not differ between schedules. Trial participants were enrolled into age subgroups of 18-55, 56-69 and 70-plus years, which contained 148, 28 and 57 TCR-sequenced participants, respectively. TCR sequencing covered 233 trial participants: 207 given two doses of AZD1222 and about 26 given two doses of MenACWY control vaccine.

On the study overall, not on this receptor specifically: CD4 TCRs associated with the vaccine covered the entire spike protein, and the dominant responses were in regions 160-218 and 743-854. Conclusions about previously exposed vaccinees were limited because only six or seven AZD1222 recipients were SARS-CoV-2 seropositive at baseline. Participants were mostly white British and included more females than males, and it was suggested by the authors that clonal diversity may have been underestimated. The 56-69-year group was small, and its depth increase did not reach significance, likely because of low power. Reportedly, almost half of the unique spike-specific TCRs recognized epitopes lying outside the regions that are mutated in the B.1.351 and B.1.1.7 variants. No day 14 peak-response samples were available, so repertoires were characterized only after the peak T cell response. Spike-specific TCR breadth and depth rose significantly after two AZD1222 doses compared with day 0 and with MenACWY recipients.

The time point label, read with the paper, signifies: baseline before first vaccination. Vaccinee samples were obtained from the UK trials COV001 and COV002, which included a single-blind randomized controlled phase 2/3 trial of AZD1222 (ChAdOx1 nCoV-19) in healthy adults. For TCRbeta chain sequencing, PBMC samples were collected from trial participants at day 0 and at day 28 after the second dose. The TCR originated in an adult in good health. The material was peripheral blood, obtained on day 0 of AZD1222 vaccination.

The CDR3 reads as follows: CASSYWGSGDEQFF. The sequenced DNA: TGTGCCAGCAGTTATTGGGGGTCGGGCGATGAGCAGTTCTTC. Recombination linked TRBV6-5 to TRBJ2-1; the D gene could be TRBD1 or TRBD2, each one agreeing over 5 bases. CDR1 and CDR2 are drawn from the germline V gene: MNHEY, SVGAGI. Trimming takes 3 bases from V and 8 bases from J, and the germline ends sit 14 bases apart. The CDR3, from cysteine to phenylalanine, totals 14 residues. Of the read, only the CDR3 DNA is kept; its 42 bases are in frame from base 1.